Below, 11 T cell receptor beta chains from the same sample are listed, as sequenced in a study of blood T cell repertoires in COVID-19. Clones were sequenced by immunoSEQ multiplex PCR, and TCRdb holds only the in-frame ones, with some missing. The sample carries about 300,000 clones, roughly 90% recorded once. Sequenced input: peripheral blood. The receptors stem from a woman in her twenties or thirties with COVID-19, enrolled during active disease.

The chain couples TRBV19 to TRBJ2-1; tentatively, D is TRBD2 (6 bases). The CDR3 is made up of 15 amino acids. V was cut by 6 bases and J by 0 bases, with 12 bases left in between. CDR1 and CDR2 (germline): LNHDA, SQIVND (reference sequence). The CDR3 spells CASRGDLASYNEQFF. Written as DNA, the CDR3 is TGTGCCAGTAGGGGGGACTTAGCCTCCTACAATGAGCAGTTCTTC.

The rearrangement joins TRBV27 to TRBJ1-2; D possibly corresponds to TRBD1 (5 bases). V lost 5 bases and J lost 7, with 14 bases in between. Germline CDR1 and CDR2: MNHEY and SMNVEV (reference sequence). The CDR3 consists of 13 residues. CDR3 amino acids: CASSKDTILGYTF. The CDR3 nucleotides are TGTGCCAGCAGTAAGGACACGATACTTGGCTACACCTTC.

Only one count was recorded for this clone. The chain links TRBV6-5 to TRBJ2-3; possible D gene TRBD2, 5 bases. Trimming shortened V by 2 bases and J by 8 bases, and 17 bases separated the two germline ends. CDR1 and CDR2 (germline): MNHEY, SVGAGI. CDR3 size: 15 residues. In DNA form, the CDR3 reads TGTGCCAGCAGTTACGCGATCACGGGGAGCGGTACGCAGTATTTT. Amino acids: CASSYAITGSGTQYF.

CDR3 residues: CATSTRDTQETQYF. The CDR3 coding sequence is TGTGCCACCAGCACTCGGGACACACAAGAGACCCAGTACTTC. The rearrangement links TRBV15 to TRBJ2-5; the D gene is possibly TRBD1 (6 bases). The CDR3 is 14 residues long. Deletions cut 4 bases from V and 2 bases from J, with 11 bases between. Germline CDR1 reads LNHNV; CDR2 reads YYDKDF (reference sequence). The variable domain in full, completed from reference TRBV15 and TRBJ2-5, reads DAMVIQNPRYQVTQFGKPVTLSCSQTLNHNVMYWYQQKSSQAPKLLFHYYDKDFNNEADTPDNFQSRRPNTSFCFLDIRSPGLGDTAMYLCATSTRDTQETQYFGPGTRLLVL.

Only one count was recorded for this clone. CDR3 sequence (DNA): TGTGCCAGCAGACGAGGGAGGACGAACACCGGGGAGCTGTTTTTT. The encoded protein is CASRRGRTNTGELFF. The chain carries TRBV5-4 and TRBJ2-2; the D gene is possibly TRBD2 (6 bases). This CDR3 has 15 residues. Germline V gene sequence: CDR1 SGHNT, CDR2 YYREEE (reference sequence). V was cut by 5 bases and J by 0 bases, with 11 bases left in between.

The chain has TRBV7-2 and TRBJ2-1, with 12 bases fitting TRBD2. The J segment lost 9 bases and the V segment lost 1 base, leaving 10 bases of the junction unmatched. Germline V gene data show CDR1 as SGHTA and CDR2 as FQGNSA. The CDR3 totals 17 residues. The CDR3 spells CASSLDRTSGILGEQFF. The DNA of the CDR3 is TGTGCCAGCAGCTTAGATCGGACTAGCGGGATCTTAGGTGAGCAGTTCTTC.

The CDR3 loop is CASSAGTSRHSYNEQFF. CDR3 DNA sequence: TGTGCCAGCAGCGCCGGGACTAGCCGACACTCCTACAATGAGCAGTTCTTC. V gene TRBV9 combines with J gene TRBJ2-1, with TRBD2 identical over 9 bases. The CDR3 is made up of 17 amino acids. The V segment lost 3 bases and the J segment 0 bases; nucleotides outside the gene matches: 7. Germline lookup yields CDR1 SGDLS and CDR2 YYNGEE.

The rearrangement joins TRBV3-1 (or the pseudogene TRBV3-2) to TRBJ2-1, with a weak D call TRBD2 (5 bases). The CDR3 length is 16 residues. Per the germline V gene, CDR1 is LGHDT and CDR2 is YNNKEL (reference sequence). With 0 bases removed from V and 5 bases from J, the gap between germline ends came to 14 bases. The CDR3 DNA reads TGTGCCAGCAGCCAAGAACTAGTAAGGTTCCACAATGAGCAGTTCTTC. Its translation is CASSQELVRFHNEQFF.

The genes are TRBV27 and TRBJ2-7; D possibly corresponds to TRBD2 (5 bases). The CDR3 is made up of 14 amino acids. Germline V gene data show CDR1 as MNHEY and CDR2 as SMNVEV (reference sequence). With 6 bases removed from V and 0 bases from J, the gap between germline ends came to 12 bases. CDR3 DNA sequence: TGTGCCAGCAGGCACAGTGACTACTCCTACGAGCAGTACTTC. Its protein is CASRHSDYSYEQYF.

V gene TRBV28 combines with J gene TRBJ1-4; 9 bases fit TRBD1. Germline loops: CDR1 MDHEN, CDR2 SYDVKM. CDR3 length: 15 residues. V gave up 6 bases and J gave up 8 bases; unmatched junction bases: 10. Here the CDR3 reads CASRGTGSEKEKLFF. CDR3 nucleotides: TGTGCCAGCAGGGGGACAGGGTCGGAGAAAGAAAAACTGTTTTTT.

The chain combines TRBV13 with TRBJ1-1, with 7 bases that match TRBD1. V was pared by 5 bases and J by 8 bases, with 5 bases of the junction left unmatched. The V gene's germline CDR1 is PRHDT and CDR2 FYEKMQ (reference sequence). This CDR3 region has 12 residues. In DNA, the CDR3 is TGTGCCAGCAGCGAAGGGGGCCCGGAAGCTTTCTTT. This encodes CASSEGGPEAFF.